This TCR beta chain emerged from a study of OX40 agonist ivuxolimab in advanced cancers. Only in-frame clones appear in the TCRdb table, and some are missing; sequencing was by immunoSEQ multiplex PCR. The repertoire holds more than 45,000 clones, with roughly 88% as singletons. The clonotype was recovered from an adult with an advanced solid tumor such as melanoma, head and neck, liver or kidney cancer. The specimen was CD4+ or CD8+ T cells sorted from blood, collected in a trial of the OX40 agonist ivuxolimab.

The CDR3 protein is CASRKYRDSNQPQHF. CDR3 nucleotide sequence: TGTGCCAGCAGAAAGTACAGGGATAGCAATCAGCCCCAGCATTTT. The chain employs TRBV27 and TRBJ1-5; a weak D match, TRBD1 (6 bases). Trimming left V 6 bases short and J 0 bases short, with 12 bases between. This CDR3 spans 15 amino acids. Looked up from germline, CDR1 is MNHEY and CDR2 is SMNVEV (reference sequence).